The entry below describes one T cell receptor beta chain. The table came from immunoSEQ multiplex PCR; TCRdb's copy has only in-frame clones and leaves some out. The table lists around 40,000 clones, 80% to 90% of them singletons. This entry belongs to a study of blood T cell repertoires in COVID-19. Trimming removed 4 bases at V and 5 bases at J, with 15 bases between. CDR1 and CDR2 from the germline V gene are SGHRS and YFSETQ. The CDR3 sequence is 14 residues long. Source material: peripheral blood. V is TRBV5-1 and J is TRBJ2-5; D possibly corresponds to TRBD2 (6 bases). This receptor was obtained from a human donor in a cohort sampled during active COVID-19. CDR3 in amino acids: CASSPGLAEETQYF. The CDR3 DNA reads as TGCGCCAGCAGCCCGGGACTCGCGGAGGAGACCCAGTACTTC.